This TCR beta chain is from a study of STAT5B mutations in CD4+ large granular lymphocyte leukemia. CDR1 is MNHEY, CDR2 SMNVEV, per germline (reference sequence). V lost 8 bases and J lost 9, with 23 bases in between. The CDR3 totals 15 residues. Buffy coats from healthy blood donors served as controls. The study, taken as a whole, reports: No patients shared main leukemic clonotypes, though roughly 27% appeared at low frequency elsewhere. Without putative leukemic clones, patient CD4-sorted repertoires remained more clonal than healthy CD4+ repertoires.

With respect to this clone: Its antigen is currently unknown.

Clones were read by immunoSEQ multiplex PCR, and TCRdb kept only the in-frame ones, dropping some. Of about 25,000 clones detected, 81% appear once; the ten largest clones hold about 0.35%. V is TRBV27 and J is TRBJ2-1; D could derive from TRBD1 or TRBD2 (6 bases each). The sequence came from a human donor in good health. The sequenced material came from CD4+ T cells from blood buffy coats. CDR3 loop: CASCTAGTGRGEQFF. CDR3 bases: TGTGCCAGCTGTACTGCGGGAACAGGGCGAGGTGAGCAGTTCTTC.